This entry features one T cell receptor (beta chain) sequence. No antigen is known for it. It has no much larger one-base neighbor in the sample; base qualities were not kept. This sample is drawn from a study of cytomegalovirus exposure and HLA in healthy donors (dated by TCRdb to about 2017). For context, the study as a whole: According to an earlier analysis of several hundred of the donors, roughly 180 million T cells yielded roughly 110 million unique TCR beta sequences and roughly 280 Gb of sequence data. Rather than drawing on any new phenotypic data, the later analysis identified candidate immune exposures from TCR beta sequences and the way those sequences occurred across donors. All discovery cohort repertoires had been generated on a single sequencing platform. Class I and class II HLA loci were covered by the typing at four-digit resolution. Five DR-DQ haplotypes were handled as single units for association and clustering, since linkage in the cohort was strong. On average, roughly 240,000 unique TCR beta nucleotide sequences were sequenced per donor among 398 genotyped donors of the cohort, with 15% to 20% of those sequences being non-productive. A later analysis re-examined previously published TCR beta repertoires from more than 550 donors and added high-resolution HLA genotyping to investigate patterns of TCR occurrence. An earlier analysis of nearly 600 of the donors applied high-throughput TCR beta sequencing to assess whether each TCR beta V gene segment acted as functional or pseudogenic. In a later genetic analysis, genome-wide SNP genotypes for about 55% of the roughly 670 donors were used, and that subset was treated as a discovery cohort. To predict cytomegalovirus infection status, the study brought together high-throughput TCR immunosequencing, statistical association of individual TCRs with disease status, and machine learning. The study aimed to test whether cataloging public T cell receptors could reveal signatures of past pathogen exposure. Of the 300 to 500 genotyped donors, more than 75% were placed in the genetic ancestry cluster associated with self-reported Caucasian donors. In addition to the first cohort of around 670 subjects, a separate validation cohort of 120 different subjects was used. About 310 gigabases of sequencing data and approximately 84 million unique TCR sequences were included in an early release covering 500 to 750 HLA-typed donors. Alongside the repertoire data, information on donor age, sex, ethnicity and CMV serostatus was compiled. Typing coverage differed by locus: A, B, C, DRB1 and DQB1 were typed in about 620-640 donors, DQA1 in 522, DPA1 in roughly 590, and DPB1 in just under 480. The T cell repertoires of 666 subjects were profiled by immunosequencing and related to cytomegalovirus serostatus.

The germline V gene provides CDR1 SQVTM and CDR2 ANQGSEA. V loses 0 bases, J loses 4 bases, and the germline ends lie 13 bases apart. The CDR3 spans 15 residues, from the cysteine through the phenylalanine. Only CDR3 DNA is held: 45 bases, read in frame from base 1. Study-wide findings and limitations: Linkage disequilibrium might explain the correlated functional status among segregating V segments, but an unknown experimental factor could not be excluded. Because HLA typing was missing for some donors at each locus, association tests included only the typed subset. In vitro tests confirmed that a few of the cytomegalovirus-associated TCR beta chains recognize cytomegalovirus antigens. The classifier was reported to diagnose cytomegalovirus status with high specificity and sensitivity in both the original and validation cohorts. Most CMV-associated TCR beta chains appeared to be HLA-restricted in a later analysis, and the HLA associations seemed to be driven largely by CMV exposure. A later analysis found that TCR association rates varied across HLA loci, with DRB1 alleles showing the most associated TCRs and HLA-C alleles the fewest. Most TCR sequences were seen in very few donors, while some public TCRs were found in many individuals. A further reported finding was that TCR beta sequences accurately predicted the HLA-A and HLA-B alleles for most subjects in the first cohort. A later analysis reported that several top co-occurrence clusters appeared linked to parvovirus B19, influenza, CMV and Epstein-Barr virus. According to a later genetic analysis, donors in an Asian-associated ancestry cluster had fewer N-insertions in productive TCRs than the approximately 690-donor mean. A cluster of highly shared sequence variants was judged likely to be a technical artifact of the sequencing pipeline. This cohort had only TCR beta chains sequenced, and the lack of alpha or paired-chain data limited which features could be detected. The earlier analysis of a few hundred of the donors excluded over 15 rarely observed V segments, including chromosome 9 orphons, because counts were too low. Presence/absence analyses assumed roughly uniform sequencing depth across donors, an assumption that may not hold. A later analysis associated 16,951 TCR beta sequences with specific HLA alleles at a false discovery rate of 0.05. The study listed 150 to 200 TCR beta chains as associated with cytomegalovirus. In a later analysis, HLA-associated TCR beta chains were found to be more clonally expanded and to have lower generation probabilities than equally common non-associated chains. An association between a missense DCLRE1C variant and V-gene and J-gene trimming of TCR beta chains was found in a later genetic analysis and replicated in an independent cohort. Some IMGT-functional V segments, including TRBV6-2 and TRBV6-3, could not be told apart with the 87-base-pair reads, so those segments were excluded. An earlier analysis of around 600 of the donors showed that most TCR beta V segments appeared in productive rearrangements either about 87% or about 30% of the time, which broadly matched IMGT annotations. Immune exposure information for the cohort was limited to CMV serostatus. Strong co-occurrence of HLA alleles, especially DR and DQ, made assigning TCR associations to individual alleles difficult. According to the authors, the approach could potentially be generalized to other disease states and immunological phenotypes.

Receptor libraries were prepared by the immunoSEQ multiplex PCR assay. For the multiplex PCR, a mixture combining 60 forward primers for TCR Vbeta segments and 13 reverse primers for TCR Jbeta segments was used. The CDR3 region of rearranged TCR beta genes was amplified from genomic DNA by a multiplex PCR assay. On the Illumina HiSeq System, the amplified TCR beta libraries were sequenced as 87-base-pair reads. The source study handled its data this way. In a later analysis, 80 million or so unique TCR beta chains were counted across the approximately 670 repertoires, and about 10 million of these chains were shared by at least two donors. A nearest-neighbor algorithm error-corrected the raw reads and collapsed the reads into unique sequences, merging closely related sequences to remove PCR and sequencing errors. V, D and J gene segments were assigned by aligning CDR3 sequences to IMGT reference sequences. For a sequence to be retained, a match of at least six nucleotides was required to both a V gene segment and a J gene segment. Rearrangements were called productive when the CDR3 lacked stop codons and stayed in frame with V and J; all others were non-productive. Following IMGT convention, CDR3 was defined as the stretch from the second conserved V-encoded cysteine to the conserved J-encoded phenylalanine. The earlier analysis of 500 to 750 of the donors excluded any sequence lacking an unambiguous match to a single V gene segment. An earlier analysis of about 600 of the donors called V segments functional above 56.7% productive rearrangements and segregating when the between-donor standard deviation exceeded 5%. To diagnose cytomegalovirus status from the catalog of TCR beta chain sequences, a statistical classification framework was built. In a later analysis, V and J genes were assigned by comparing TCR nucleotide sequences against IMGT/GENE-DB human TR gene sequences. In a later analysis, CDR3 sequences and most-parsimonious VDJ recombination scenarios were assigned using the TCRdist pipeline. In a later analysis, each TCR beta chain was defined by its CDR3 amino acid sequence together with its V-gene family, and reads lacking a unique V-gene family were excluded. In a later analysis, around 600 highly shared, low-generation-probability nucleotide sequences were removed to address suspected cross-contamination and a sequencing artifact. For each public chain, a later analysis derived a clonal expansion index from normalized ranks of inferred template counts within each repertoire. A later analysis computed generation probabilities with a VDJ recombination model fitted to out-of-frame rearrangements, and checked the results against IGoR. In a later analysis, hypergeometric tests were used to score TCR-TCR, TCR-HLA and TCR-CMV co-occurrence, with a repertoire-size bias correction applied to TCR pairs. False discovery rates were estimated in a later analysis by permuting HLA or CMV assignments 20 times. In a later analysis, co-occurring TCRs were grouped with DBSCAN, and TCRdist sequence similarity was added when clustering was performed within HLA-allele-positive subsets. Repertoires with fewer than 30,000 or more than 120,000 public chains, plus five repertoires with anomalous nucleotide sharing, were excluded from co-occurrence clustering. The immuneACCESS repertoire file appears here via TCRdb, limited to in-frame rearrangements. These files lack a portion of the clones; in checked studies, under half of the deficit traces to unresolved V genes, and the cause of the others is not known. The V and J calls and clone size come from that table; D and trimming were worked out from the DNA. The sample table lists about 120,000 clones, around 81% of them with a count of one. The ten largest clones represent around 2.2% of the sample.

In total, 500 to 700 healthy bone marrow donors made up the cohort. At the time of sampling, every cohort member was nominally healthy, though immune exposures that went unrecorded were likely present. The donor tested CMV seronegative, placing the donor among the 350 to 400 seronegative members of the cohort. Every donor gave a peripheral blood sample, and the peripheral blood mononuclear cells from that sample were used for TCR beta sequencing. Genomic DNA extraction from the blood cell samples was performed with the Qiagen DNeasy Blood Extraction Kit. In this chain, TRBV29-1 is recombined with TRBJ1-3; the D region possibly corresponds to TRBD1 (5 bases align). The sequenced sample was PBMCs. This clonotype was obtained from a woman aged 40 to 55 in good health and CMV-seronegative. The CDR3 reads CSVEDPGPGGNTIYF. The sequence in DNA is TGCAGCGTTGAAGACCCTGGTCCAGGGGGAAACACCATATATTTT.